The 9 T cell receptor beta chains in this list originate from one sample, sequenced in a study of radiation and T cells in renal cell carcinoma (dated by TCRdb to between 2020 and 2021). Library preparation employed the immunoSEQ multiplex PCR assay. As stored in TCRdb, this immuneACCESS dataset retains in-frame rearrangements with V and J assigned. A fraction of the clones does not appear; measured against another copy, unresolved V genes explain less than half of the discrepancy, and the remainder lacks a known reason. Here the sample has 95,000 to 150,000 clones; roughly 80% occur a single time. Together, the top ten hold approximately 3% of the sample. The sample's time point, from its label and the paper: baseline pretreatment blood. The treatment or condition label on this specimen signifies: 15 Gy SBRT to primary tumor, nephrectomy 4 weeks later. The sequencing used blood, collected from a patient whose treatment included radiotherapy and nephrectomy. The receptors here all came from a woman aged 55-70 years with renal cell carcinoma.

The rearrangement links TRBV19 to TRBJ1-3, with D possibly being TRBD1 (6 bases). V shed 6 bases and J shed 2 bases, with 14 bases lying between them. This CDR3 region has 15 residues. Germline V lookup: CDR1 LNHDA, CDR2 SQIVND (reference sequence). The CDR3 sequence is CASSPRGSAGNTIYF. The CDR3 DNA follows: TGTGCCAGTAGCCCCAGGGGTTCTGCTGGAAACACCATATATTTT.

The chain carries TRBV27 and TRBJ1-5; a possible D gene is TRBD1 (6 bases). Germline assignment: CDR1 MNHEY and CDR2 SMNVEV (reference sequence). The ends were cut back, 3 bases at V and 6 bases at J, with 12 bases in the middle. The CDR3 totals 14 residues. CDR3 protein: CASSLARGGQPQHF. As DNA, the CDR3 is TGTGCCAGCAGTTTGGCAAGGGGGGGTCAGCCCCAGCATTTT.

The chain is built from TRBV23-1 and TRBJ2-1; 10 positions agree with TRBD1. Being an ORF, TRBV23-1 has a function that is uncertain. J lost 8 bases, V lost 6 bases, and 7 bases had no gene match. The CDR3 is 14 residues long. CDR3 residues: CASSYPGQGYEQFF. The CDR3 region has the DNA TGCGCCAGCAGCTACCCGGGACAGGGGTATGAGCAGTTCTTC.

The chain carries TRBV6-1 and TRBJ2-5; TRBD2 matches at 11 bases. The CDR3 spans 14 residues. Germline V gene sequence: CDR1 MNHNS, CDR2 SASEGT. The V and J ends lost 7 bases and 4 bases, in that order; junction bases with no gene match: 5. The CDR3 DNA reads as TGTGCCAGCATGATTGGACTAGCGGGAGAGACCCAGTACTTC. This sequence encodes CASMIGLAGETQYF.

The rearrangement links TRBV30 to TRBJ2-7; 12 bases align to TRBD2. Per the germline V gene, CDR1 is GTSNPN and CDR2 is SVGIG (reference sequence). CDR3 length equals 13 residues. The junction had 5 bases not matched to a gene; V was cut back by 5 bases and J by 6 bases. The CDR3 sequence: CAWSTSGSSEQYF. In DNA, the CDR3 is TGTGCCTGGTCGACTAGCGGGAGCTCCGAGCAGTACTTC.

The V and J genes are TRBV28 and TRBJ1-6; D gene unclear. The germline V gene has CDR1 MDHEN and CDR2 SYDVKM. Trimming stripped 2 bases from V and 7 bases from J, with 24 bases between. The CDR3 runs to 19 residues. Here the CDR3 reads CASSLGLVRPQRQNSPLHF. The CDR3 DNA reads TGTGCCAGCAGTTTAGGACTTGTTAGGCCCCAGAGACAAAATTCACCCCTCCACTTT. Based on the CDR3 plus reference TRBV28 and TRBJ1-6, the full variable domain is DVKVTQSSRYLVKRTGEKVFLECVQDMDHENMFWYRQDPGLGLRLIYFSYDVKMKEKGDIPEGYSVSREKKERFSLILESASTNQTSMYLCASSLGLVRPQRQNSPLHFGNGTRLTVT.

The rearrangement links TRBV2 to TRBJ2-7; TRBD1 matches 9 bases. The V and J ends lost 3 bases and 6 bases, in that order; junction bases with no gene match: 9. The CDR3 covers 15 residues. Germline V gene sequence: CDR1 SNHLY, CDR2 FYNNEI. The CDR3 loop is CASSDPGQGVSEQYF. The CDR3 nucleotides read TGTGCCAGCAGTGACCCGGGACAGGGAGTCTCCGAGCAGTACTTC.

This chain connects TRBV6-1 to TRBJ1-6; no clear D. This CDR3 contains 11 residues. The V gene lost 4 bases and the J gene lost 11 bases, with 6 bases spanning the gap. CDR1 and CDR2 (germline): MNHNS, SASEGT. The CDR3 bases are TGTGCCAGCAGTGGGGCTGCACCCCTCCACTTT. It is translated as CASSGAAPLHF.

This clone was counted once. The J gene is TRBJ2-5, the V gene TRBV5-1, with TRBD2 identical over 7 bases. Germline V CDR1 and CDR2: SGHRS, YFSETQ. Trimming took 0 bases from V and 1 from J; bases not matched to a gene: 6. The CDR3 has 16 amino acids. The CDR3 protein is CASSLDRRGFQETQYF. In DNA form, the CDR3 reads TGCGCCAGCAGCTTGGATCGGCGGGGGTTCCAAGAGACCCAGTACTTC.